This TCR beta chain was observed in a study of T-cell reconstitution after alpha-beta-depleted transplantation in children. Germline V gene sequence: CDR1 SNHLY, CDR2 FYNNEI. The length of the CDR3 is 13 residues. Study results and caveats: TCRbeta diversity was high at day 60 in some patients (a result of surviving recipient T cells and thymic progenitors). Newly made T cells mostly supplied T-cell counts and diversity one year after transplant. Alpha-beta T cells present about two months after transplant were reported to originate from several hundred expanded graft clones.

In this sample, this clonotype turned up many times. Its antigen is not known. One end of the junction varies from germline; a read error may be responsible. A library of TCRbeta sequences, prepared with unique molecular identifiers, was generated. TCRdb itself ran the PCR reads through MiXCR, one entry per CDR3 protein. Found here are over 200,000 distinct CDR3 sequences, 11% of them singletons; the top ten hold about 30%. The source was PBMCs, collected before TCRalphabeta/CD19-depleted stem cell transplant. J is TRBJ1-2 and V is TRBV2; a possible D gene is TRBD1 (6 bases). The source of this sequence is a child younger than two with acute myeloid leukemia, due to receive a stem cell transplant. The CDR3 region has the DNA TGTGCCAGCAGTGAGTTAAGACAGGAGCGTTTGTCCTTC. This gives the protein CASSELRQERLSF.